Listed below are T cell receptor beta chains from one sample, sequenced in a study of cytomegalovirus exposure and HLA in healthy donors. Generated by immunoSEQ multiplex PCR, the TCRdb table keeps only in-frame clones and is missing some. The sample holds 150,000 to 200,000 clones, roughly 84% seen once. Sequencing was carried out using PBMCs. These receptors were obtained from a boy aged 2-9 years in good health and CMV-seronegative. Each CDR3 is given with its conserved first and last residue.

v_call: TRBV5-6
j_call: TRBJ2-3
cdr3_aa: CASSPGLAASTDTQYF

v_call: TRBV19
j_call: TRBJ1-6
cdr3_aa: CASSILLFGQGTSSYNSPLHF

v_call: TRBV4-3
j_call: TRBJ1-2
cdr3_aa: CASSQVGGYGYTF

v_call: TRBV6-5
j_call: TRBJ1-6
cdr3_aa: CASSTRPYNSPLHF

v_call: TRBV30
j_call: TRBJ1-5
cdr3_aa: CAWGRFGDFNQPQHF

v_call: TRBV9
j_call: TRBJ2-1
cdr3_aa: CASSDWDRPGNEQFF

v_call: TRBV19
j_call: TRBJ2-7
cdr3_aa: CASKEGTGDYEQYF

v_call: TRBV5-6
j_call: TRBJ2-7
cdr3_aa: CASSPRTSGTYEQYF

v_call: TRBV18
j_call: TRBJ1-2
cdr3_aa: CASSPQQGDYGYTF

v_call: TRBV18
j_call: TRBJ2-2
cdr3_aa: CASSPSPSGRTGELFF

v_call: TRBV27
j_call: TRBJ2-5
cdr3_aa: CASSSAGYGTQYF

v_call: TRBV6-5
j_call: TRBJ2-7
cdr3_aa: CAISDLRAEQYF

v_call: TRBV6-5
j_call: TRBJ1-2
cdr3_aa: CASKMNFESDGYTF

v_call: TRBV6-5
j_call: TRBJ2-3
cdr3_aa: CASIVAGFTDTQYF

v_call: TRBV7-2
j_call: TRBJ1-3
cdr3_aa: CASSFESVIGNTIYF

v_call: TRBV6-1
j_call: TRBJ1-1
cdr3_aa: CASRQGSGEAFF

v_call: TRBV6-5
j_call: TRBJ1-2
cdr3_aa: CASRKYRGPNYGYTF

v_call: TRBV11-2
j_call: TRBJ2-3
cdr3_aa: CASSLGVGSNTDTQYF

v_call: TRBV5-4
j_call: TRBJ2-1
cdr3_aa: CASSAVGLLGSNEQFF

v_call: TRBV19
j_call: TRBJ2-7
cdr3_aa: CASSIRVTSGTPYEQYF

v_call: TRBV19
j_call: TRBJ1-5
cdr3_aa: CASSIPGQVNQPQHF

v_call: TRBV27
j_call: TRBJ2-7
cdr3_aa: CASSPLPGDSYEQYF

v_call: TRBV10-1
j_call: TRBJ2-3
cdr3_aa: CASSESRGRVTDTQYF

v_call: TRBV27
j_call: TRBJ2-7
cdr3_aa: CASSGGDTSTYEQYF

v_call: TRBV6-1
j_call: TRBJ2-3
cdr3_aa: CASSEGASRGGDTQYF

v_call: TRBV19
j_call: TRBJ1-5
cdr3_aa: CATGVRGNQPQHF

v_call: TRBV29-1
j_call: TRBJ1-1
cdr3_aa: CSARRGQGNTEAFF

v_call: TRBV15
j_call: TRBJ1-1
cdr3_aa: CATSMRTDTEAFF

v_call: TRBV2
j_call: TRBJ2-7
cdr3_aa: CASSEGLDDLEQYF

v_call: TRBV6-1
j_call: TRBJ1-5
cdr3_aa: CASSEGTGFFSSQPQHF

v_call: TRBV14
j_call: TRBJ2-5
cdr3_aa: CASSEGTRVGETQYF

v_call: TRBV19
j_call: TRBJ2-3
cdr3_aa: CASSMDSPDTQYF

v_call: TRBV6-5
j_call: TRBJ2-5
cdr3_aa: CASSGRAGRQETQYF

v_call: TRBV7-2
j_call: TRBJ1-2
cdr3_aa: CASSFTPAGTGPSYGYTF